The clone carrying this TCR beta chain appeared many times. Its specificity is unknown. The data originate from a study of blood T cells in healthy people across ages. The study's findings and limits: Nothing was known about donor CMV status, and this possibly confounded expanded clonotype changes. TCR beta diversity correlated strongly with naive T cell percentage.

V dropped 2 bases and J dropped 4 bases, with 17 bases sitting between them. The V gene's germline CDR1 is DFQATT and CDR2 SNEGSKA (reference sequence). The CDR3 has 15 residues. Primers used in a second PCR of roughly 7 to 11 cycles were a sample-barcoded 5' primer and a J-beta primer mix. Template switching added a 12-random-nucleotide identifier to every cDNA molecule. Via MiXCR, TCRdb re-called the 5' RACE reads, giving one row per CDR3 protein. The repertoire consists of approximately 810,000 distinct CDR3 sequences, with around 36% occurring once and the leading ten covering 13%. Extraction yielded at least 5 micrograms of total RNA per sample.

V usage is TRBV20-1 and J usage is TRBJ2-5; either TRBD1 or TRBD2 may fit D (6 bases each). Input material: blood. The clonotype originates from a man aged 18 to 29 in good health. CDR3 DNA sequence: TGCAGTGCTAGACCGCCACAGGGAGGCAGAGAGACCCAGTACTTC. It yields the protein CSARPPQGGRETQYF.